What follows are 3 T cell receptor beta chains derived from one specimen sequenced in a study of spatial heterogeneity in lung cancer. TCRdb redid the calling of the 5' RACE reads with MiXCR, one entry per CDR3 protein. Among roughly 38,000 distinct CDR3 sequences listed, approximately 3.1% were seen once. Time point reported: sample taken at primary tumor resection. The sequencing here drew on normal lung tissue next to the tumor, taken at surgery. The origin of the receptors is a male donor with early-stage non-small cell lung cancer.

This clonotype was seen many times. The V gene is TRBV2, the J gene TRBJ1-5; perhaps TRBD1 as D (5 bases). V was cut by 10 bases and J by 3 bases, with 10 bases left in between. This CDR3 is built from 12 residues. The germline CDR1 and CDR2 sequences are SNHLY and FYNNEI. This CDR3 reads CATQGTNQPQHF. The CDR3 nucleotides are TGTGCCACCCAGGGCACCAATCAGCCCCAGCATTTT.

This clonotype was observed at least ten times. This chain joins TRBV2 and TRBJ2-7, with a possible D match to TRBD2 (6 bases). Germline values: CDR1 SNHLY, CDR2 FYNNEI. V shed 6 bases and J shed 7 bases, with 25 bases lying between them. CDR3 length equals 16 residues. CDR3 protein: CASSAFGGEFKGEQYF. The CDR3 region has the DNA TGTGCCAGCAGCGCCTTTGGCGGGGAATTTAAAGGGGAGCAGTACTTC.

There are many counts of this clonotype. J is TRBJ2-1 and V is TRBV28, with D possibly TRBD1 on 5 matching bases. CDR1 is MDHEN and CDR2 is SYDVKM in the germline V gene. The CDR3 contains 15 residues. V lost 6 bases and J 4 bases, leaving 16 bases between the germline ends. CDR3 sequence (DNA): TGTGCCAGCAGCGGTACTGGGGCCACATACAATGAGCAGTTCTTC. Translation gives CASSGTGATYNEQFF.